The 18 T cell receptor beta chains listed next were all sequenced from one sample in a study of blood T cell repertoires in COVID-19 (dated by TCRdb to the early 2020s). To prepare the library, the immunoSEQ multiplex PCR assay was applied. What TCRdb holds here is the immuneACCESS table cut down to in-frame rearrangements. Part of the clones is not present; checked against another copy, under half of the missing clones reflect an unresolved V gene, and the others are unexplained. The sample has roughly 160,000 clones on record, more than 70% of them singletons. The ten top clones hold approximately 7% of the sample. Sequencing was carried out using peripheral blood. Every receptor here comes from a man in his forties or fifties with active or convalescent COVID-19.

This clone occurred once. This chain connects TRBV9 to TRBJ2-7, with 7 positions matching TRBD1. V lost 3 bases and J lost 3; bases outside the gene matches: 6. Per the germline V gene, CDR1 is SGDLS and CDR2 is YYNGEE. This CDR3 spans 14 amino acids. The CDR3 protein is CASSAAQGSYEQYF. The CDR3 DNA is TGTGCCAGCAGCGCGGCACAGGGGAGCTACGAGCAGTACTTC.

The rearrangement uses TRBV29-1 and TRBJ2-2; 11 positions match TRBD2. The CDR3 covers 16 residues. After removal of 4 bases from V and 0 bases from J, the junction contained 4 bases not matched to a gene. Germline-derived CDR1 and CDR2 are SQVTM and ANQGSEA. The CDR3 loop is CSVGGLAEANTGELFF. Written as DNA, the CDR3 is TGCAGCGTTGGGGGACTAGCGGAAGCGAACACCGGGGAGCTGTTTTTT.

This clone turned up a few times. The chain links TRBV4-1 to TRBJ2-7; 11 nucleotides agree with TRBD2. There are 18 residues in the CDR3. V lost 3 bases, J lost 3 bases, and 13 bases stayed unmatched. Germline CDR1 is MGHRA and CDR2 is YSYEKL. The CDR3 here is CASSHSAFSGRERYEQYF. The CDR3 DNA follows: TGCGCCAGCAGCCATTCTGCCTTTAGCGGGAGGGAACGCTACGAGCAGTACTTC.

The chain employs TRBV24-1 and TRBJ2-1; 7 nucleotides match TRBD2. The CDR3 runs 14 residues. V lost 5 bases to trimming and J lost 4 bases; unmatched junction nucleotides: 4. Germline-derived CDR1 and CDR2 are KGHDR and SFDVKD. The CDR3 region has the DNA TGTGCCACCAGTGCAGCTAGCGGATACAATGAGCAGTTCTTC. It yields the protein CATSAASGYNEQFF.

J is TRBJ2-5 and V is TRBV7-2; a possible D gene is TRBD2 (5 bases). Trimming shortened V by 1 base and J by 2 bases, and 8 bases separated the two germline ends. From germline, CDR1 is SGHTA and CDR2 FQGNSA. This CDR3 spans 14 amino acids. The CDR3 loop reads CASSLGGSQETQYF. In nucleotides, the CDR3 is TGTGCCAGCAGCTTAGGCGGGTCTCAAGAGACCCAGTACTTC.

The chain carries TRBV7-3 and TRBJ2-2, with 7 bases that match TRBD1. Per germline, CDR1 SGHTA and CDR2 FQGTGA. V dropped 2 bases and J dropped 7; count of bases not matched to a gene: 10. This CDR3 has 16 residues. CDR3 nucleotides: TGTGCCAGCAGCTTATACCCCGGACAGGCGGGCGGGGAGCTGTTTTTT. Translation gives CASSLYPGQAGGELFF.

The chain combines TRBV12-3 or TRBV12-4 with TRBJ1-1; possible D gene TRBD1, 5 bases. Trimming removed 4 bases from V and 6 bases from J, with 9 bases in between. This CDR3 is built from 12 residues. The CDR3 protein is CASSSGIPEAFF. The CDR3 DNA reads TGTGCCAGCAGTTCAGGGATCCCTGAAGCTTTCTTT.

CDR3 protein: CASSLAERGQFF. CDR3 nucleotide sequence: TGTGCCAGCAGCTTGGCTGAGCGAGGGCAGTTCTTC. This rearrangement joins TRBV5-8 to TRBJ2-1; D ambiguous. Germline CDR1 and CDR2: SGHTS and YDEGEE. With 0 bases removed from V and 12 bases from J, the gap between germline ends came to 10 bases. The CDR3 spans 12 residues.

This chain connects TRBV7-2 to TRBJ2-5, with TRBD1 matching 8 bases. CDR1 SGHTA and CDR2 FQGNSA come from the germline V gene. The CDR3 covers 17 residues. J lost 4 bases, V lost 1 base, and 11 bases had no gene match. DNA of the CDR3: TGTGCCAGCAGCTTAGAAGGCAGGGGGCTGTTGGCAGAGACCCAGTACTTC. Protein: CASSLEGRGLLAETQYF.

The rearrangement links TRBV24-1 to TRBJ2-3; 10 bases fit TRBD1. The V gene's germline CDR1 is KGHDR and CDR2 SFDVKD. The V and J ends lost 6 bases and 4 bases, in that order; junction bases with no gene match: 9. The CDR3 is 16 residues long. DNA for the CDR3: TGTGCCACCAGTCTTGGGGGACAGGGGAAGGCAGATACGCAGTATTTT. Translating gives CATSLGGQGKADTQYF.

The genes are TRBV18 and TRBJ1-5; weak D call: TRBD1 (6 bases). This CDR3 comprises 14 residues. Germline V gives CDR1 KGHSH, CDR2 LQKENI. Trimming removed 4 bases from V and 5 bases from J, with 12 bases in between. CDR3 DNA: TGTGCCAGCTCACACCCGGGGGGCTATCAGCCCCAGCATTTT. Translated: CASSHPGGYQPQHF.

The CDR3 DNA sequence: TGTGCCATCAGTGAGGGGCTAGCGGGAGTAGGGGGTCGAGAGACCCAGTACTTC. As protein: CAISEGLAGVGGRETQYF. The chain combines TRBV10-3 with TRBJ2-5; 10 bases match TRBD2. V lost 2 bases and J lost 4; bases outside the gene matches: 13. Germline lookup yields CDR1 ENHRY and CDR2 SYGVKD. The CDR3 contains 18 residues.

V gene TRBV5-1 combines with J gene TRBJ2-7; no firm D call. Germline V gene sequence: CDR1 SGHRS, CDR2 YFSETQ. Trimming left V 5 bases short and J 2 bases short, with 17 bases between. This CDR3 spans 15 amino acids. This CDR3 reads CASRFRSSPTYEQYF. As DNA, the CDR3 is TGCGCCAGCAGGTTTAGATCCTCCCCTACCTACGAGCAGTACTTC.

CDR3 sequence: CASSSPTGMADTQYF. DNA of the CDR3: TGTGCCAGCAGCTCCCCGACAGGGATGGCAGATACGCAGTATTTT. The rearrangement links TRBV7-6 to TRBJ2-3; 7 bases align to TRBD1. Germline V gene data show CDR1 as SGHVS and CDR2 as FNYEAQ. Unmatched junction bases numbered 8, after V lost 4 bases and J lost 4 bases. The CDR3 consists of 15 residues.

This rearrangement joins TRBV27 to TRBJ2-3; the match to TRBD2 covers 12 bases. The V segment lost 6 bases and the J segment 3 bases; nucleotides outside the gene matches: 13. Per the germline V gene, CDR1 is MNHEY and CDR2 is SMNVEV (reference sequence). The CDR3 is 18 amino acids. CDR3 nucleotide sequence: TGTGCCAGCAGAGGTGCCCTACTAGCGGGAGGTAGGACAGATACGCAGTATTTT. Translated, it gives CASRGALLAGGRTDTQYF.

V is TRBV6-2 or TRBV6-3 and J is TRBJ1-4, with D maybe TRBD1 (5 bases). Trimming took 2 bases from V and 8 from J, leaving 18 bases between them. Looked up from germline, CDR1 is MNHEY and CDR2 is SVGEGT. CDR3 length equals 16 residues. CDR3 nucleotide sequence: TGTGCCAGCAGTTACCGCACCAGGGTTATTGCAGAAAAACTGTTTTTT. Protein sequence: CASSYRTRVIAEKLFF.

This chain joins TRBV11-3 and TRBJ2-3; perhaps TRBD2 as D (5 bases). Trimming took 1 base from V and 1 from J, leaving 6 bases between them. Germline lookup yields CDR1 SGHNT and CDR2 YENEEA. The CDR3 totals 14 residues. In nucleotides, the CDR3 is TGTGCCAGCAGCTTAGGAGCGGGCACAGATACGCAGTATTTT. It yields the protein CASSLGAGTDTQYF.

This clone has more than one count but fewer than ten. This rearrangement joins TRBV5-1 to TRBJ1-2; D gene unclear. The CDR3 extends over 14 amino acids. V lost 0 bases, J lost 1 base, and 7 bases lay in between. Germline loops: CDR1 SGHRS, CDR2 YFSETQ. CDR3 region: CASSLGSVNYGYTF. The CDR3 DNA reads as TGCGCCAGCAGCTTGGGAAGCGTTAACTATGGCTACACCTTC. The whole variable domain, filled in from reference TRBV5-1 and TRBJ1-2, reads KAGVTQTPRYLIKTRGQQVTLSCSPISGHRSVSWYQQTPGQGLQFLFEYFSETQRNKGNFPGRFSGRQFSNSRSEMNVSTLELGDSALYLCASSLGSVNYGYTFGSGTRLTVV.